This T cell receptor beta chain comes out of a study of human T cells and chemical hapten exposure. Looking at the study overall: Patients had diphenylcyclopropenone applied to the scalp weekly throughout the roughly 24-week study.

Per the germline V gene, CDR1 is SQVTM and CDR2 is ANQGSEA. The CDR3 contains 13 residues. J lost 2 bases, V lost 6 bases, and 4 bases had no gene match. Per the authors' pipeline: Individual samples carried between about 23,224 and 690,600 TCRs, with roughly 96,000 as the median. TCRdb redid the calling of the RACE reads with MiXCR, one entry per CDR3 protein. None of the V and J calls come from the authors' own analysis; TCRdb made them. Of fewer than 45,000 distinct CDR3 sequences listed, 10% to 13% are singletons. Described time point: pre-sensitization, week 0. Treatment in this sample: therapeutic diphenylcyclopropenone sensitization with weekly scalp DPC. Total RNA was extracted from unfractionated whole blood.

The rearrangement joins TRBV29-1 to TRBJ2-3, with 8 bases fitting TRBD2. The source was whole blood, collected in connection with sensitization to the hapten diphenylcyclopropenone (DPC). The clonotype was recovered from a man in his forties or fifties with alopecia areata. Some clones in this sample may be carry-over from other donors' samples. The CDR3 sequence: CSVREGLTDTQYF. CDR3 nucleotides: TGCAGCGTACGGGAGGGCCTCACAGATACGCAGTATTTT.